This TCR beta chain was documented in a study of regulatory and conventional T cells in RAG deficiency. Whole-study results and caveats: Omenn syndrome and CID/AS patients had about 110-fold fewer unique Treg TCR beta sequences, versus 8 to 10-fold elsewhere.

Clones were sequenced by immunoSEQ multiplex PCR, and TCRdb holds only the in-frame ones, with some missing. Found here are more than 10,000 clones, approximately 93% of them singletons; the top ten hold approximately 1%. Blood CD4+ CD25-low CD127-high conventional T cells supplied the genomic DNA template. The germline CDR1 and CDR2 sequences are SQVTM and ANQGSEA. V was pared by 7 bases and J by 1 base, with 16 bases between. There are 14 residues in the CDR3. The sample holds one count of this clone. The antigen is unknown. The sample also formed part of further work on regulatory T cells. As that study records: The primer mix had 52 TRBV and 13 TRBJ primers.

The clonotype originates from a human donor in good health. Sequencing was done on a sample of CD4+ effector T cells sorted from blood. The rearrangement uses TRBV29-1 and TRBJ1-2; the D gene is possibly TRBD1 (5 bases). CDR3 sequence (DNA): TGCAGCGACCTGGGGACGGGGTTTAACTATGGCTACACCTTC. Its protein product is CSDLGTGFNYGYTF. The full variable domain, with the rest looked up from reference TRBV29-1 and TRBJ1-2, is SAVISQKPSRDICQRGTSLTIQCQVDSQVTMMFWYRQQPGQSLTLIATANQGSEATYESGFVIDKFPISRPNLTFSTLTVSNMSPEDSSIYLCSDLGTGFNYGYTFGSGTRLTVV.